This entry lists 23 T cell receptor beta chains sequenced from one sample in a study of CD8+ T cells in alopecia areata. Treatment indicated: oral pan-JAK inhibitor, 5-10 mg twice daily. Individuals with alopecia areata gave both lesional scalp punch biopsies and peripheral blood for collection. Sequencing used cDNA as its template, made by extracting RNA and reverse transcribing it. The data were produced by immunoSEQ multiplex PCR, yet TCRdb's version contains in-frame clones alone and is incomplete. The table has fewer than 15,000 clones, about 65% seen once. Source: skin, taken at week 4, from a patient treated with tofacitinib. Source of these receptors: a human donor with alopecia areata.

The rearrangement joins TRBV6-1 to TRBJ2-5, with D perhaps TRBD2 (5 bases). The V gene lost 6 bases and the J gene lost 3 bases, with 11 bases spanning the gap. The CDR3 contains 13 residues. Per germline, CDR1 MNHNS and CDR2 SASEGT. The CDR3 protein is CASRWTVKETQYF. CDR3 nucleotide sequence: TGTGCCAGCAGATGGACTGTTAAAGAGACCCAGTACTTC.

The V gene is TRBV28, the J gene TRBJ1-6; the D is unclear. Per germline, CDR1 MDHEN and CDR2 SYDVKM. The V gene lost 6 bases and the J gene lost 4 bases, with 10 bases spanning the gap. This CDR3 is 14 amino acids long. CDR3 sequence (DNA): TGTGCCAGCAGGGAGACAAGTTATAATTCACCCCTCCACTTT. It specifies CASRETSYNSPLHF.

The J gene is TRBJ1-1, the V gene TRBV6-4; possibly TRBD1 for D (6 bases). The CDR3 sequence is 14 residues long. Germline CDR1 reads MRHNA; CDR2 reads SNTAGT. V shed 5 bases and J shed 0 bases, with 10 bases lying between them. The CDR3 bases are TGTGCCAGCAGTACAGGGATCTTGAACACTGAAGCTTTCTTT. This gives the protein CASSTGILNTEAFF.

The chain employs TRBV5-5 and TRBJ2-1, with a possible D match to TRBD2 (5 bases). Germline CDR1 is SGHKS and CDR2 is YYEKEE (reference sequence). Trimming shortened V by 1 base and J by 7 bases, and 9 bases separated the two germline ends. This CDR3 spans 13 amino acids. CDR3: CASSLRTGNEQFF. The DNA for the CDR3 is TGTGCCAGCAGCTTGCGGACTGGAAATGAGCAGTTCTTC.

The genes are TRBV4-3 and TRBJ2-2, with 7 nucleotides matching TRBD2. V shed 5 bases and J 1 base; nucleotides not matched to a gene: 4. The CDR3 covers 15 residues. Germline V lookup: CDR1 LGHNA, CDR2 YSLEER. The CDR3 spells CASSFGRGNTGELFF. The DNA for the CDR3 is TGCGCCAGCAGCTTTGGGAGGGGGAACACCGGGGAGCTGTTTTTT.

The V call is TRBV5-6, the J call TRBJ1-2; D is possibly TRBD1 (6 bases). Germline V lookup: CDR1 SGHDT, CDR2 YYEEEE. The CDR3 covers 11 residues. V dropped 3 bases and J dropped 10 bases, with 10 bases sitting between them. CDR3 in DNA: TGTGCCAGCAGCTCCGGGACATTCTACACCTTC. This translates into CASSSGTFYTF.

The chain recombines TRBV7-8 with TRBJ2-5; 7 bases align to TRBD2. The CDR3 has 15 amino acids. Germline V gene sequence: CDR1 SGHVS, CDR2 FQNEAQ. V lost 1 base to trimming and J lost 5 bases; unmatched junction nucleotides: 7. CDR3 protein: CASSLGGLSRETQYF. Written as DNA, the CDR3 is TGTGCCAGCAGCTTAGGGGGACTATCGCGGGAGACCCAGTACTTC.

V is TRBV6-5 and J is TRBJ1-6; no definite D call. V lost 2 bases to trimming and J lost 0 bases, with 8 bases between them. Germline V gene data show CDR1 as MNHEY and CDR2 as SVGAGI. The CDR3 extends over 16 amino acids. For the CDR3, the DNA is TGTGCCAGCAGTTACCGAGTATTCTCCTATAATTCACCCCTCCACTTT. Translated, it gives CASSYRVFSYNSPLHF.

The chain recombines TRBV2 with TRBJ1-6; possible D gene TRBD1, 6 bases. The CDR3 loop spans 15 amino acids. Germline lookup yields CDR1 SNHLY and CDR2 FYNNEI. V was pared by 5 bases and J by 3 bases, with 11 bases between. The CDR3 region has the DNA TGTGCCAGCAGTCTACAGGGATTCTATAATTCACCCCTCCACTTT. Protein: CASSLQGFYNSPLHF.

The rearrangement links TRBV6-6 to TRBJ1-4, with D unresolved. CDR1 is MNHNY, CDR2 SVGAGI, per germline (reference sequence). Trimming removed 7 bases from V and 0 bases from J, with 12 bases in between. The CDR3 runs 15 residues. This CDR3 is CASTLGPPTNEKLFF. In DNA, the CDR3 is TGTGCCAGCACCTTGGGTCCTCCAACTAATGAAAAACTGTTTTTT.

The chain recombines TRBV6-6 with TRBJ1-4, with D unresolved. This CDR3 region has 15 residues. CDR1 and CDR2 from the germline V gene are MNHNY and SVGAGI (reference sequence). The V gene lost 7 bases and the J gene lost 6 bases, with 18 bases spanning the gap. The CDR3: CASTPDLDGDEKLFF. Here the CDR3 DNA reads TGTGCCAGCACCCCAGACCTGGATGGGGATGAAAAACTGTTTTTT.

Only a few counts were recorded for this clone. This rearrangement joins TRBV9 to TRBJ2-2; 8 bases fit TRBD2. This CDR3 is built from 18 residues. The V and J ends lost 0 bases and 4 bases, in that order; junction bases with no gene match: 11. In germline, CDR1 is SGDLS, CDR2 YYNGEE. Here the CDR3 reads CASSVAGSGLEVTGELFF. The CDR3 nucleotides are TGTGCCAGCAGCGTAGCGGGATCGGGACTAGAGGTCACCGGGGAGCTGTTTTTT. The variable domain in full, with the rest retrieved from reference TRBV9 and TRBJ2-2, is DSGVTQTPKHLITATGQRVTLRCSPRSGDLSVYWYQQSLDQGLQFLIQYYNGEERAKGNILERFSAQQFPDLHSELNLSSLELGDSALYFCASSVAGSGLEVTGELFFGEGSRLTVL.

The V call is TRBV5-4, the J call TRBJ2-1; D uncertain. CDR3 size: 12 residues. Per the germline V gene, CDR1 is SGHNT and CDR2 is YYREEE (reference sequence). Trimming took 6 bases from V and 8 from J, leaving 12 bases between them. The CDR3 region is CASTSRLDEQFF. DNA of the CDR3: TGTGCCAGCACCTCTAGGCTGGATGAGCAGTTCTTC.

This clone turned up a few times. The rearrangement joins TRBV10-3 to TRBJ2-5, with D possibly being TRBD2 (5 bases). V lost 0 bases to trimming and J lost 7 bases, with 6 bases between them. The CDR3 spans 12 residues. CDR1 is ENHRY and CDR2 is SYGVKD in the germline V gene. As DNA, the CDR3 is TGTGCCATCAGTGAGTCGAGGGCGACCCAGTACTTC. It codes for CAISESRATQYF.

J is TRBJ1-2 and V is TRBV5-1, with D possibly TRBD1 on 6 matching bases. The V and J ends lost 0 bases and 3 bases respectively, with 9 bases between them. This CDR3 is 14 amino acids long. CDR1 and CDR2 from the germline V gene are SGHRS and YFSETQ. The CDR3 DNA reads TGCGCCAGCAGCTTGGGACAGGACCACTATGGCTACACCTTC. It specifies CASSLGQDHYGYTF.

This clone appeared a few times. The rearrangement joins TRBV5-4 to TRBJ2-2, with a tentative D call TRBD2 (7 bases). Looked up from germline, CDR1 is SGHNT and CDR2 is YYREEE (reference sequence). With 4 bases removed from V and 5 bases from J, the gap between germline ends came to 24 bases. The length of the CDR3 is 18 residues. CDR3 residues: CASSQDNRGARVTGELFF. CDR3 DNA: TGTGCCAGCAGCCAAGATAATCGGGGGGCTAGGGTGACCGGGGAGCTGTTTTTT.

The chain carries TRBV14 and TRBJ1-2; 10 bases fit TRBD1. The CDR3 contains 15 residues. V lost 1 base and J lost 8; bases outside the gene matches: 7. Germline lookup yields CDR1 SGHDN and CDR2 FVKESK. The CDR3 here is CASSQALGTGVGYTF. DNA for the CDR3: TGTGCCAGCAGCCAAGCCTTGGGGACAGGGGTCGGCTACACCTTC.

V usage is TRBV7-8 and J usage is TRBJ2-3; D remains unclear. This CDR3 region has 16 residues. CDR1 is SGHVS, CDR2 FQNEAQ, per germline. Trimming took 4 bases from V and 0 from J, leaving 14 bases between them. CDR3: CASSSWGTTSTDTQYF. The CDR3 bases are TGTGCCAGCAGCTCCTGGGGAACCACTAGCACAGATACGCAGTATTTT. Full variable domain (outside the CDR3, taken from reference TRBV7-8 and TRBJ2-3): GAGVSQSPRYKVAKRGQDVALRCDPISGHVSLFWYQQALGQGPEFLTYFQNEAQLDKSGLPSDRFFAERPEGSVSTLKIQRTQQEDSAVYLCASSSWGTTSTDTQYFGPGTRLTVL.

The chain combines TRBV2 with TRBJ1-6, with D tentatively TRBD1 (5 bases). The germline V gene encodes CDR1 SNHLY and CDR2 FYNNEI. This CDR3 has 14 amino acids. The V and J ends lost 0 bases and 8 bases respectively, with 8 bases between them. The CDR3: CASSEARVHSPLHF. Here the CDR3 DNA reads TGTGCCAGCAGTGAAGCCAGGGTGCATTCACCCCTCCACTTT.

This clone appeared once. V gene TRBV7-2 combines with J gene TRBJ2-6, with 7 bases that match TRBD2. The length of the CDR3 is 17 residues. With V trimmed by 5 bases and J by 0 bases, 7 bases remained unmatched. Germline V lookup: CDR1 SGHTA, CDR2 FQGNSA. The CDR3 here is CASSPVAGRSGANVLTF. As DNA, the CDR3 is TGTGCCAGCAGCCCCGTAGCGGGCCGCTCTGGGGCCAACGTCCTGACTTTC.

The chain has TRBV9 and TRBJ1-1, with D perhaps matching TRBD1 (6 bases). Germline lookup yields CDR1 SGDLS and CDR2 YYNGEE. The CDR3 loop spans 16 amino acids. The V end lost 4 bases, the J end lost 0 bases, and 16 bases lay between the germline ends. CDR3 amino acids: CASSPSQGRLNTEAFF. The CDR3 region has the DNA TGTGCCAGCAGCCCCTCCCAGGGGCGATTGAACACTGAAGCTTTCTTT.

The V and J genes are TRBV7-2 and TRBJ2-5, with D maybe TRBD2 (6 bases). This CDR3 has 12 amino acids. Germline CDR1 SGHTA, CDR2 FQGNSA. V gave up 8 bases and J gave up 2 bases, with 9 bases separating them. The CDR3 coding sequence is TGTGCCAGCTCCGCGGGGCAAGAGACCCAGTACTTC. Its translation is CASSAGQETQYF.

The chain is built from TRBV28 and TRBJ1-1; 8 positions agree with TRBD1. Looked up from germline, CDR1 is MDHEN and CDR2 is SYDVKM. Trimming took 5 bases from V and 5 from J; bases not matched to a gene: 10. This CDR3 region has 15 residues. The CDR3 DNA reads TGTGCCAGCAGTAGGGCAGGGGGCGCGAATACTGAAGCTTTCTTT. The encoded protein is CASSRAGGANTEAFF.